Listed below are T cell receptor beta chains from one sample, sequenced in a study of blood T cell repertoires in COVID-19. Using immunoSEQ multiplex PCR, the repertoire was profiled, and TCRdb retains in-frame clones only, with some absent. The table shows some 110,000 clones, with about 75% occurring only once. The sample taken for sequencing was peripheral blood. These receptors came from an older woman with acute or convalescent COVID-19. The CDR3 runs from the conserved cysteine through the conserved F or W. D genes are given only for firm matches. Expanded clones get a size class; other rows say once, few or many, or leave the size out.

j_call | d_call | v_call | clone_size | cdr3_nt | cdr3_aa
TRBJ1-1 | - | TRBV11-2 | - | TGTGCCAGCAGCTTAGATCGGGTTGGGGAAGCTTTCTTT | CASSLDRVGEAFF
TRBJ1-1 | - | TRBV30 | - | TGTGCCTGGAAAGCCAAGGGCAGGGTGAACACTGAAGCTTTCTTT | CAWKAKGRVNTEAFF
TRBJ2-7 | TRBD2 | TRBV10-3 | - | TGTGCCATCTCTGGGGGGGTTGTTGGCTCCTACGAGCAGTACTTC | CAISGGVVGSYEQYF
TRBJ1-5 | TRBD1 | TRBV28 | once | TGTGCCAGCAGTTTGGGGACAGGGCCAAGCAATCAGCCCCAGCATTTT | CASSLGTGPSNQPQHF
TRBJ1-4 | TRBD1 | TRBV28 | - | TGTGCCAGCAGACTCCCCGGGACAGTAGAAAAACTGTTTTTT | CASRLPGTVEKLFF
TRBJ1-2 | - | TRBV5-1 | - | TGCGCCAGCAGCTTATTTACAGACGCTTTTAACTATGGCTACACCTTC | CASSLFTDAFNYGYTF
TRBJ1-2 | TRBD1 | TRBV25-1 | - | TGTGCCAGCAGTGAGTTAGGACAGGGAGGCGCGAACTATGGCTACACCTTC | CASSELGQGGANYGYTF
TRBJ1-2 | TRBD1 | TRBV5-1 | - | TGCGCCAGCAGCTTGGGGGACAGTCCCCTCTATGGCTACACCTTC | CASSLGDSPLYGYTF
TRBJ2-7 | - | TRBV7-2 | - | TGTGCCAGCAGCTTGGGGGCCCTTTCCTACGAGCAGTACTTC | CASSLGALSYEQYF
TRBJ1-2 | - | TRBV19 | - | TGTGCCAGTAGTATCAGGCCAGGGGCCCTCTATGGCTACACCTTC | CASSIRPGALYGYTF
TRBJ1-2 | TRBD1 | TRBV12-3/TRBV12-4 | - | TGTGCCAGCAGCGAGACAGGGATCTATGGCTACACCTTC | CASSETGIYGYTF
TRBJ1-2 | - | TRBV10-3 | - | TGTGCCATCAGTGCACAGGCCAACTATGGCTACACCTTC | CAISAQANYGYTF
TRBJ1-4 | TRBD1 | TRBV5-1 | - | TGCGCCAGCAGCTCAAGACAGGGATCCAATGAAAAACTGTTTTTT | CASSSRQGSNEKLFF
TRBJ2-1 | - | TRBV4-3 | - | TGCGCCAGCAGCCAAGTTCGAGGCAATGAGCAGTTCTTC | CASSQVRGNEQFF
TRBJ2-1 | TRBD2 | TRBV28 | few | TGTGCCAGCAGCTCCCTGGCGGGGGGGTATGAGCAGTTCTTC | CASSSLAGGYEQFF
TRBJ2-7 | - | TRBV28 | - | TGTGCCAGCAAGGGGGGGGCGGAGGGAAACTACGAGCAGTACTTC | CASKGGAEGNYEQYF
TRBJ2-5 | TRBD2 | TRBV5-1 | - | TGCGCCAGCAGCTTGGGATTACTAGCGGATACCCAAGAGACCCAGTACTTC | CASSLGLLADTQETQYF
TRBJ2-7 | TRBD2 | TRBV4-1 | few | TGCGCCAGCAGCCAAGCCGGGGGGGTGGTTGACGAGCAGTACTTC | CASSQAGGVVDEQYF
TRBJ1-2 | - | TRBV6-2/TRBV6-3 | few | TGTGCCAGCAGTTACTCGAACAGGGATGGCTACACCTTC | CASSYSNRDGYTF
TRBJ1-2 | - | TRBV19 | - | TGTGCCAGTAGTAGCACAGGAGCCCCCCACTATGGCTACACCTTC | CASSSTGAPHYGYTF
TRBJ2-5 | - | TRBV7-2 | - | TGTGCCAGCAGCTTAGGTGGGGAGGCCCAAGAGACCCAGTACTTC | CASSLGGEAQETQYF
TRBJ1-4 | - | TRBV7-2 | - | TGTGCCAGCAGCTTGGGAGCAACTAATGAAAAACTGTTTTTT | CASSLGATNEKLFF
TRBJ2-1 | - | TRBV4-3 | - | TGCGCCAGCAGCCAAGAGTTCCGTTCGGGCAATGAGCAGTTCTTC | CASSQEFRSGNEQFF
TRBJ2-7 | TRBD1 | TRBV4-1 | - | TGCGCCAGCAGCCAAGAGGGTCGGGACAGGGGTGGGGAGCAGTACTTC | CASSQEGRDRGGEQYF
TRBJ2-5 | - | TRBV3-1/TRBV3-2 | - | TGTGCCAGCAGCCTCCGCGGCCAAGAGACCCAGTACTTC | CASSLRGQETQYF
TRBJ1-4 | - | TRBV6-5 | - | TGTGCCAGCAGTTATTCGGGGACTAATGAAAAACTGTTTTTT | CASSYSGTNEKLFF
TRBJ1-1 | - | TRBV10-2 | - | TGCGCCAGCAGTGAGCGCGGGGTAGAAGCTTTCTTT | CASSERGVEAFF
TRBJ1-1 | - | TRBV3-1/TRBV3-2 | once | TGTGCCAGCAGCCAAGACGGGGGTCGCGAAGCTTTCTTT | CASSQDGGREAFF
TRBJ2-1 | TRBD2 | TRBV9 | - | TGTGCCAGCAGCGTGCAACCGGGACTAGCGGGGGGACACAATGAGCAGTTCTTC | CASSVQPGLAGGHNEQFF
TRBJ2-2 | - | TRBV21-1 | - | TGTGCCAGCAGCAAGGGCGTTGGGCACCCCACAGGGGGCGATCGGACCGGGGAGCTGTTTTTT | CASSKGVGHPTGGDRTGELFF
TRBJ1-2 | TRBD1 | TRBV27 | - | TGTGCCAGCAGTCCACAGACAGGGCTGAGCGGCTACACCTTC | CASSPQTGLSGYTF
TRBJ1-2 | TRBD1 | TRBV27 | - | TGTGCCAGCAGTCCCCGGGACAGGGCTACCTATGGCTACACCTTC | CASSPRDRATYGYTF
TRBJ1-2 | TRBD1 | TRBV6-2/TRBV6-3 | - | TGTGCCAGCAGCCCCAGACAGGGTTATGGCTACACCTTC | CASSPRQGYGYTF
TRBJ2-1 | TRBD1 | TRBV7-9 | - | TGTGCCAGCAGCTTAGGGGACAGGGGGAATGAGCAGTTCTTC | CASSLGDRGNEQFF
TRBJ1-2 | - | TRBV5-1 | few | TGCGCCAGCAGCTTCCGGGACTCCGGAGGCTACACCTTC | CASSFRDSGGYTF
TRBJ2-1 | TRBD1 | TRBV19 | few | TGTGCCAGTAGTACCGTCGACAGGGGGTCGTCCAATGAGCAGTTCTTC | CASSTVDRGSSNEQFF
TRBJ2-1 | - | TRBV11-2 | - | TGTGCCAGCAGCCTCCTGGGGGGGGGCTCCCACAATGAGCAGTTCTTC | CASSLLGGGSHNEQFF
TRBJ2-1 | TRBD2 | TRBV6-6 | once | TGTGCCAGCAGTCGGACTAGCGGGGGGCCGGGTGGGAATGAGCAGTTCTTC | CASSRTSGGPGGNEQFF
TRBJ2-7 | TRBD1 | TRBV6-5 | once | TGTGCCAGCAGAAACGCGGGACAGGCATCCTACGAGCAGTACTTC | CASRNAGQASYEQYF
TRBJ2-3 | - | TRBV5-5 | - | TGTGCCAGCAGCTTAGTGCGTTCCACAGATACGCAGTATTTT | CASSLVRSTDTQYF
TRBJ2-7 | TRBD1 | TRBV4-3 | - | TGCGCCAGCAGCCTGCAGGGACAGGGGGTCTACGAGCAGTACTTC | CASSLQGQGVYEQYF
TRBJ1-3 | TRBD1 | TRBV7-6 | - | TGTGCCAGCAGCTTACGCAACAGGGGTTCAGGAAACACCATATATTTT | CASSLRNRGSGNTIYF
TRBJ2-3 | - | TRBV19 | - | TGTGCCAGTAGTCCCCTGGAGGGGAATACGCAGTATTTT | CASSPLEGNTQYF
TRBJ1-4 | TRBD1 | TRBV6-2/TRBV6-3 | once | TGTGCCAGCAGTCTCCGGGACAGATCAGAAAAACTGTTTTTT | CASSLRDRSEKLFF
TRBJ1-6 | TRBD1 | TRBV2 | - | TGTGCCAGCAGTGGGGCGACAGGGGGTGGAAATTCACCCCTCCACTTT | CASSGATGGGNSPLHF
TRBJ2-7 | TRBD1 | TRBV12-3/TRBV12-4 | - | TGTGCCAGCAGCCTTGACAGGGGCGCGCAGTACTTC | CASSLDRGAQYF